The 18 T cell receptor beta chains reported below all come from one sample, sequenced in a study of siplizumab effects on memory and regulatory T cells. Clones were sequenced by immunoSEQ multiplex PCR, and TCRdb holds only the in-frame ones, with some missing. This repertoire shows about 120,000 clones, 93% found once; its top ten account for around 0.15%. Sequencing was carried out using non-Treg CD4+ T cells sorted from blood. These receptors came from a human donor in good health.

This chain connects TRBV4-1 to TRBJ2-7, with D perhaps TRBD2 (6 bases). Trimming cost V 1 base and J 6 bases, with 13 bases left between them. The CDR3 runs to 14 residues. Germline CDR1 reads MGHRA; CDR2 reads YSYEKL. CDR3 residues: CASSQVSGIGEQYF. The CDR3 bases are TGCGCCAGCAGCCAAGTTAGCGGTATAGGCGAGCAGTACTTC.

This chain links TRBV7-9 with TRBJ2-5; no firm D call. Trimming removed 0 bases from V and 5 bases from J, with 13 bases in between. In germline, CDR1 is SEHNR, CDR2 FQNEAQ (reference sequence). The CDR3 spans 15 residues. CDR3 in DNA: TGTGCCAGCAGCTTAGCGCGACCCTACGGGGAGACCCAGTACTTC. Amino acids: CASSLARPYGETQYF.

This clone was seen only once. This rearrangement joins TRBV10-1 to TRBJ1-5, with a tentative D call TRBD1 (6 bases). Per the germline V gene, CDR1 is WNHNN and CDR2 is SYGVQD (reference sequence). V was shortened by 6 bases and J by 5 bases, with 17 bases between the two germline ends. The CDR3 spans 15 residues. DNA for the CDR3: TGCGCCAGCAGGACAACGGTAGGGGGATATCAGCCCCAGCATTTT. Its protein is CASRTTVGGYQPQHF.

V usage is TRBV30 and J usage is TRBJ2-4; no clear D gene. Trimming removed 5 bases at V and 6 bases at J, with 17 bases between. The CDR3 loop spans 14 amino acids. The V gene's germline CDR1 is GTSNPN and CDR2 SVGIG (reference sequence). In DNA form, the CDR3 reads TGTGCCTGGTCATACCCGGTAAACGGAAACATTCAGTACTTC. Its translation: CAWSYPVNGNIQYF.

This rearrangement joins TRBV9 to TRBJ2-3; perhaps TRBD2 as D (7 bases). V gave up 7 bases and J gave up 0 bases, with 9 bases separating them. Germline CDR1 SGDLS, CDR2 YYNGEE. The CDR3 loop spans 13 amino acids. Here the CDR3 reads CASGGASTDTQYF. CDR3 DNA: TGTGCCAGCGGGGGGGCGAGCACAGATACGCAGTATTTT.

As concerns this clone: This sample includes further DNA sequences coding for the same CDR3. The chain joins TRBV18 to TRBJ2-3; no clear D gene. This CDR3 has 11 amino acids. The V end was cut by 3 bases, the J end by 6 bases, with 4 bases between. The V gene's germline CDR1 is KGHSH and CDR2 LQKENI. CDR3 region: CASSPSDTQYF. The CDR3 DNA reads TGTGCCAGCTCACCGTCGGATACGCAGTATTTT.

The chain employs TRBV6-6 and TRBJ1-2; 9 bases map to TRBD1. The V gene's germline CDR1 is MNHNY and CDR2 SVGAGI (reference sequence). The CDR3 totals 14 residues. Germline trimming cut 7 bases from V and 8 bases from J; bases unmatched to any gene: 11. In DNA, the CDR3 is TGTGCCAGCATCAAACCGGGACAGGGTGGCGGCTACACCTTC. Its translation: CASIKPGQGGGYTF.

The chain uses TRBV7-3 and TRBJ2-2; 9 bases agree with TRBD1. V trimming: 5 bases; J trimming: 8 bases; junction bases outside the gene matches: 6. The CDR3 sequence is 14 residues long. CDR1 and CDR2 (germline): SGHTA, FQGTGA. For the CDR3, the DNA is TGTGCCAGCAGCCCGGGACAGGGTTTGGGGGAGCTGTTTTTT. Amino acid sequence: CASSPGQGLGELFF.

The CDR3 loop is CASSLGGGDTEAFF. CDR3 bases: TGTGCCAGCAGCTTGGGTGGGGGGGACACTGAAGCTTTCTTT. J is TRBJ1-1 and V is TRBV5-6, with TRBD1 as a possible D gene (5 bases). CDR3 length: 14 residues. Germline assignment: CDR1 SGHDT and CDR2 YYEEEE. V dropped 0 bases and J dropped 3 bases, with 9 bases sitting between them. The full variable domain, rest sourced from reference TRBV5-6 and TRBJ1-1, is DAGVTQSPTHLIKTRGQQVTLRCSPKSGHDTVSWYQQALGQGPQFIFQYYEEEERQRGNFPDRFSGHQFPNYSSELNVNALLLGDSALYLCASSLGGGDTEAFFGQGTRLTVV.

The chain joins TRBV6-5 to TRBJ1-2, with 8 bases aligning to TRBD1. V dropped 5 bases and J dropped 4; count of bases not matched to a gene: 3. The germline gives CDR1 MNHEY, CDR2 SVGAGI. This CDR3 spans 13 amino acids. CDR3 DNA: TGTGCCAGCAGTGGGGACAGGCCCTATGGCTACACCTTC. The encoded protein is CASSGDRPYGYTF.

V usage is TRBV7-2 and J usage is TRBJ2-1; 14 bases map to TRBD2. Germline values: CDR1 SGHTA, CDR2 FQGNSA. This CDR3 spans 14 amino acids. Unmatched junction bases numbered 2, after V lost 5 bases and J lost 8 bases. CDR3 residues: CASSVGLAGDEQFF. CDR3 sequence (DNA): TGTGCCAGCAGCGTGGGACTAGCGGGGGATGAGCAGTTCTTC.

In DNA, the CDR3 is TGTGCCAGCAGCCCCCCTTGGGGAGAGACCCAGTACTTC. Protein sequence: CASSPPWGETQYF. This sequence joins TRBV4-2 and TRBJ2-5; D gene unclear. The CDR3 consists of 13 residues. From germline, CDR1 is LGHNA and CDR2 YNFKEQ. V was pared by 4 bases and J by 4 bases, with 10 bases between.

The gene calls are TRBV7-9 and TRBJ2-5, with D tentatively TRBD1 or TRBD2 (6 bases each). The V end was cut by 6 bases, the J end by 5 bases, with 19 bases between. Germline V gives CDR1 SEHNR, CDR2 FQNEAQ (reference sequence). This CDR3 spans 15 amino acids. The CDR3 sequence: CASRDIGGSTETQYF. CDR3 nucleotide sequence: TGTGCCAGCAGGGATATCGGGGGCTCCACGGAGACCCAGTACTTC.

V and J are TRBV5-4 and TRBJ1-4; no reliable D call. This CDR3 spans 15 amino acids. The V gene's germline CDR1 is SGHNT and CDR2 YYREEE (reference sequence). V lost 1 base, J lost 0 bases, and 7 bases lay in between. The CDR3 DNA sequence: TGTGCCAGCAGCTTGACGGGCGCAACTAATGAAAAACTGTTTTTT. Translating gives CASSLTGATNEKLFF.

This rearrangement joins TRBV7-2 to TRBJ2-1; 10 bases map to TRBD2. Trimming took 5 bases from V and 0 from J; bases not matched to a gene: 13. Germline CDR1 and CDR2: SGHTA and FQGNSA. The CDR3 consists of 19 residues. The DNA of the CDR3 is TGTGCCAGCAGCACGGGAATTAGCGGGGGGCCGAGCTCCTACAATGAGCAGTTCTTC. Protein sequence: CASSTGISGGPSSYNEQFF.

J is TRBJ2-7 and V is TRBV10-3; TRBD1 aligns across 10 bases. The ends lost 8 bases at V and 1 base at J; junction bases unmatched: 5. Germline assignment: CDR1 ENHRY and CDR2 SYGVKD. The CDR3 is made up of 14 amino acids. The CDR3 spells CAISGGQGSYEQYF. CDR3 DNA sequence: TGTGCCATCTCAGGGGGACAGGGGTCCTACGAGCAGTACTTC.

The chain has TRBV7-3 and TRBJ2-6; TRBD1 matches at 10 bases. The CDR3 is made up of 18 amino acids. V gave up 4 bases and J gave up 1 base; unmatched junction bases: 7. Germline CDR1 is SGHTA and CDR2 is FQGTGA. CDR3 residues: CASSSTGTGASGANVLTF. The CDR3 bases are TGTGCCAGCAGCTCTACCGGGACAGGGGCGTCTGGGGCCAACGTCCTGACTTTC.

The chain has TRBV7-3 and TRBJ1-6; D is unresolved. The CDR3 has 14 amino acids. CDR1 and CDR2 (germline): SGHTA, FQGTGA. Trimming pared 3 bases from V and 7 bases from J, leaving 10 bases between. This chain's CDR3 is CASSFGQQNSPLHF. The CDR3 DNA follows: TGTGCCAGCAGCTTTGGGCAGCAGAATTCACCCCTCCACTTT.